This TCR beta chain was sequenced for a study of blood T cell repertoires in COVID-19. Germline lookup yields CDR1 SGHRS and CDR2 YFSETQ. The CDR3 loop spans 15 amino acids. After removal of 5 bases from V and 5 bases from J, the junction contained 8 bases not matched to a gene. Original processing notes: Nucleated cell counts were estimated from reference gene primer amplification. The data were produced by immunoSEQ multiplex PCR, yet TCRdb's version contains in-frame clones alone and is incomplete. Clone size and the V and J calls come from that table; the DNA yielded D and trimming. The sample has some 42,000 clones, approximately 90% seen once; the top ten hold just under 9.5%.

Sequencing was performed on peripheral blood. The source of this sequence is a man between 50 and 59 years old with active COVID-19. The chain combines TRBV5-1 with TRBJ2-1; 9 positions agree with TRBD1. The CDR3 DNA reads as TGCGCCAGCAGAGGGACAGGGAATTGGGACAATGAGCAGTTCTTC. It translates to CASRGTGNWDNEQFF. Using reference TRBV5-1 and TRBJ2-1 for the parts outside the CDR3, the full variable domain is KAGVTQTPRYLIKTRGQQVTLSCSPISGHRSVSWYQQTPGQGLQFLFEYFSETQRNKGNFPGRFSGRQFSNSRSEMNVSTLELGDSALYLCASRGTGNWDNEQFFGPGTRLTVL.